This entry features one T cell receptor beta chain sequence. Germline V gives CDR1 KGHSH, CDR2 LQKENI. CDR3 length: 15 amino acids. Trimming took off 2 bases at V and 5 bases at J, with 13 bases between the two ends. During active infection, Seattle patients enrolled and were then monitored through disease. This sample is drawn from a study of blood T cell repertoires in COVID-19. About the research overall: There were acute and convalescent COVID-19 samples, and they came from the United States, Italy and Spain.

Produced via immunoSEQ multiplex PCR; TCRdb's table is partial and in-frame only. The data contain roughly 440,000 clones, about 91% of them singletons. The chain couples TRBV18 to TRBJ2-1; D possibly corresponds to TRBD2 (6 bases). The specimen sequenced was peripheral blood. The clonotype originates from a woman in her forties or fifties with COVID-19, enrolled during active disease. CDR3 in DNA: TGTGCCAGCTCACCATCCGGGACTTTAAACAATGAGCAGTTCTTC. It yields the protein CASSPSGTLNNEQFF.